This T cell receptor (beta chain) was identified during a study of blood T cell repertoires in COVID-19. Study overall: Sample material is recorded as cDNA or gDNA derived from T cells, B-cell-depleted T cells, or PBMCs.

Original processing methods: Amplification from reference gene primers served as the basis for estimated nucleated cell counts. Only in-frame clones appear in the TCRdb table, and some are missing; sequencing was by immunoSEQ multiplex PCR. The D gene and trimming were derived from the DNA, and the V and J assignments and clone size from that table. The data contain around 340,000 clones, roughly 90% of them seen just once; the ten biggest clones take up 7.1%. Seattle's enrolled individuals joined amid active infection and were then monitored longitudinally. Germline CDR1 reads SGHDN; CDR2 reads FVKESK. Trimming removed 4 bases from V and 0 bases from J, with 9 bases in between. This CDR3 spans 15 amino acids.

Sequenced input: peripheral blood. The sequence derives from a woman aged 55-69 years with COVID-19, enrolled during active disease. The chain carries TRBV14 and TRBJ1-4; D is unresolved. The chain's CDR3 is CASSRYTATNEKLFF. The DNA for the CDR3 is TGTGCCAGCAGCCGTTACACCGCAACTAATGAAAAACTGTTTTTT. Combining the CDR3 with reference TRBV14 and TRBJ1-4 gives the whole variable domain EAGVTQFPSHSVIEKGQTVTLRCDPISGHDNLYWYRRVMGKEIKFLLHFVKESKQDESGMPNNRFLAERTGGTYSTLKVQPAELEDSGVYFCASSRYTATNEKLFFGSGTQLSVL.